This TCR beta chain was obtained from a study of shared clonotypes between healthy human individuals. Looking at the study overall: The cohort comprised a couple of women and a few men. Their ages spanned 18 to 49 years.

Concerning this clone: Its antigen is still unknown.

General study points: Genetic and exposure-history diversity was limited by the small donor number.

Execution of the assay was at deep level. The authors split each subset's genomic DNA evenly across several immunoSEQ plates. The table came from immunoSEQ multiplex PCR; TCRdb's copy has only in-frame clones and leaves some out. This sample has millions of clones, with 95% found just once. The CDR3 has 15 residues. J lost 5 bases, V lost 7 bases, and 12 bases had no gene match. CDR1 is MNHNY and CDR2 is SVGAGI in the germline V gene (reference sequence). This TCR was sampled from a man between 18 and 35 years old in good health. Sequencing was performed on naive CD4+ T cells sorted from blood. The subset: CD45RA+ positively selected. V usage is TRBV6-6 and J usage is TRBJ2-7; 9 bases line up with TRBD1. CDR3: CASTSAPDRGNEQYF. CDR3 coding DNA: TGTGCCAGCACCTCCGCCCCGGACAGGGGAAACGAGCAGTACTTC.